Described below is a single T cell receptor beta chain sequence and its context. These data belong to a study of shared clonotypes between healthy human individuals. TCRdb keeps only in-frame clones here, not all; method: immunoSEQ multiplex PCR. The sample lists about 820,000 clones, about 91% seen once, with approximately 25% in the top ten. Naive CD8 cells lacked CD45RO, underwent positive selection for CCR7 and left out terminally differentiated effector memory CD45RA+ cells. Germline V lookup: CDR1 MNHNY, CDR2 SVGAGI (reference sequence). V was pared by 4 bases and J by 6 bases, with 10 bases between. The CDR3 contains 12 residues.

This TCR derives from a man younger than 45 in good health. Material for sequencing was naive CD8+ T cells sorted from blood. The chain employs TRBV6-6 and TRBJ2-7, with D unclear. The CDR3 is CASSSPAGEQYF. In nucleotides, the CDR3 is TGTGCCAGCAGTTCTCCTGCCGGCGAGCAGTACTTC.